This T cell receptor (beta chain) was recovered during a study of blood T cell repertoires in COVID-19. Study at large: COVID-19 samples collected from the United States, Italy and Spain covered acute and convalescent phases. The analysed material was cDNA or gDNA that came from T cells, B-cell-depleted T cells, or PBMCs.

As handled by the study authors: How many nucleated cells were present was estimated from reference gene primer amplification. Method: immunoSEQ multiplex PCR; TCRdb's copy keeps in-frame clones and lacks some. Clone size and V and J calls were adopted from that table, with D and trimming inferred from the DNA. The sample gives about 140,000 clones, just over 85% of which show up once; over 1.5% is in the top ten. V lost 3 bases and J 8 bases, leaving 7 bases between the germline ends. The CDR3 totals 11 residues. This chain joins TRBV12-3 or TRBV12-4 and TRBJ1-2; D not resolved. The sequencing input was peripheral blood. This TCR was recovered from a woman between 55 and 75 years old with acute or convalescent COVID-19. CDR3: CASSFGRGYTF. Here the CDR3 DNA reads TGTGCCAGCAGTTTTGGGAGAGGCTACACCTTC.